Listed below are T cell receptor beta chains from one sample, sequenced in a study of CD8 T cells in Susac syndrome. TCRdb processed the immunoSEQ multiplex PCR reads anew with MiXCR; each CDR3 protein has one entry. Found here are 170,000 or so distinct CDR3 sequences, roughly 94% of them singletons; the top ten hold 0.095% to 0.1%. The sequenced sample consisted of CD4+ T cells from PBMCs. All receptors come from a human donor with Susac syndrome. Both conserved end residues are part of each CDR3. The D gene is left open where the match is weak. Clone sizes are given selectively: once, few, many, or a class where the clone is expanded.

D	size	J	V	length	DNA	CDR3
TRBD1	.	TRBJ1-2	TRBV15	15	TGTGCCACCAGCAGAGATGGGACAGGGGTCTCAGGCTACACCTTC	CATSRDGTGVSGYTF
TRBD1	.	TRBJ1-2	TRBV9	13	TGTGCCAGCAGCTACCAGGGGGCGAAGGGCTACACCTTC	CASSYQGAKGYTF
.	.	TRBJ1-1	TRBV29-1	11	TGCAGCGTTGATATCCACACTGAAGCTTTCTTT	CSVDIHTEAFF
.	.	TRBJ2-2	TRBV12-3/TRBV12-4	16	TGTGCCAGCAGTTTCCAGGCCCGTTTTAACACCGGGGAGCTGTTTTTT	CASSFQARFNTGELFF
.	.	TRBJ1-1	TRBV7-3	16	TGTGCCAGCAGCTTAACAGGGGCTGGGGCCAACACTGAAGCTTTCTTT	CASSLTGAGANTEAFF
.	once	TRBJ1-2	TRBV28	12	TGTGCCAGCAGTTTATATTTCTATGGCTACACCTTC	CASSLYFYGYTF
.	.	TRBJ2-6	TRBV12-3/TRBV12-4	18	TGTGCCAGCATGCAGGGTTCTATCGGCTTTTCTGGGGCCAACGTCCTGACTTTC	CASMQGSIGFSGANVLTF
.	.	TRBJ1-2	TRBV19	15	TGTGCCAGTAGTACCTCACAGACTATCGACTATGGCTACACCTTC	CASSTSQTIDYGYTF
.	.	TRBJ2-7	TRBV21-1	17	TGTGCCAGCAGCAAGGGGGGCTTGGGAGACGCCGTCTACGAGCAGTACTTC	CASSKGGLGDAVYEQYF
.	.	TRBJ1-1	TRBV29-1	13	TGCAGCGTCAAATTTTACAGCAACACTGAAGCTTTCTTT	CSVKFYSNTEAFF
.	once	TRBJ1-3	TRBV15	16	TGTGCCACCAGCAGAGATTACGGACAGAGAGGAAACACCATATATTTT	CATSRDYGQRGNTIYF
.	.	TRBJ2-4	TRBV28	16	TGTGCCACCAGACCGAATCGACAGCTAGCCAAAAACATTCAGTACTTC	CATRPNRQLAKNIQYF
TRBD2	.	TRBJ2-1	TRBV30	14	TGTGCCTGCTCACTAGCGGGAGGTCCGACTGAGCAGTTCTTC	CACSLAGGPTEQFF
.	.	TRBJ2-4	TRBV14	16	TGTGCCAGCAGCCAAGAGTGGGGTTGGGCCAAAAACATTCAGTACTTC	CASSQEWGWAKNIQYF
TRBD1	.	TRBJ2-3	TRBV14	14	TGTGCCAGCAGCCCCACAGGGGTCACAGATACGCAGTATTTT	CASSPTGVTDTQYF
.	.	TRBJ2-1	TRBV30	15	TGTGCCTGGAGTATGCTAAGGGGCCGCATAACTCCTGCGTTCTTC	CAWSMLRGRITPAFF